Listed here are 5 T cell receptor beta chains from one sample, sequenced in a study of T cell responses to AZD1222 COVID-19 vaccine. Using immunoSEQ multiplex PCR, the repertoire was profiled, and TCRdb retains in-frame clones only, with some absent. The sample includes about 180,000 clones, around nine tenths of them seen just once. The material was peripheral blood, obtained on day 0 of AZD1222 vaccination. All receptors come from an adult in good health.

The genes are TRBV7-9 and TRBJ1-1; D unclear. The V end was cut by 1 base, the J end by 5 bases, with 8 bases between. CDR1 is SEHNR, CDR2 FQNEAQ, per germline (reference sequence). This CDR3 region has 13 residues. As DNA, the CDR3 is TGTGCCAGCAGCTTAGAGGTTCGAACTGAAGCTTTCTTT. Protein sequence: CASSLEVRTEAFF.

V is TRBV27 and J is TRBJ2-1, with unresolved D. The V end was cut by 3 bases, the J end by 13 bases, with 10 bases between. The CDR3 totals 11 residues. Germline loops: CDR1 MNHEY, CDR2 SMNVEV (reference sequence). In DNA form, the CDR3 reads TGTGCCAGCAGTTTGGGATATCATCAGTTCTTC. This codes for CASSLGYHQFF.

The chain couples TRBV21-1 to TRBJ2-4; the D segment call TRBD1 is taken from the table without a DNA check. TRBV21-1 is listed as a pseudogene. This CDR3 has 16 residues. The DNA of the CDR3 is TGTGCCAGCAGCTCAAGAGGAGGACAGGGCGAGCACATTCAGTACTTC. It yields the protein CASSSRGGQGEHIQYF.

The V and J genes are TRBV18 and TRBJ2-2, with D possibly TRBD1 on 5 matching bases. Germline loops: CDR1 KGHSH, CDR2 LQKENI. This CDR3 has 13 amino acids. Trimming cost V 1 base and J 6 bases, with 6 bases left between them. The CDR3 DNA is TGTGCCAGCTCACCACAGGGGTCCGGGGAGCTGTTTTTT. It is translated as CASSPQGSGELFF.

The V call is TRBV6-6, the J call TRBJ1-3; D call uncertain. CDR1 and CDR2 (germline): MNHNY, SVGAGI (reference sequence). This CDR3 region has 16 residues. V was pared by 6 bases and J by 2 bases, with 17 bases between. Here the CDR3 reads CASSPPNSGAGNTIYF. The CDR3 nucleotides read TGTGCCAGCAGCCCCCCCAACAGCGGCGCTGGAAACACCATATATTTT.